A single TCR beta chain is shown here with its context. Its specificity is not known. This sample was taken from a study of CD8 T cells in ankylosing spondylitis. The CDR3 length is 13 residues. Germline V gives CDR1 SQVTM, CDR2 ANQGSEA. The V and J ends lost 4 bases and 3 bases, in that order; junction bases with no gene match: 4. Study conclusions and caveats: Blood of patients with ankylosing spondylitis appeared to be characterized by a TCR beta motif of 8 or 9 highly homologous variants.

TCRdb re-called the 5' RACE reads through MiXCR, storing one row per CDR3 protein. The table lists a few hundred thousand distinct CDR3 sequences, 20% to 30% of them singletons. This clonotype originated in a male donor with ankylosing spondylitis or in good health (not recorded which). The chain couples TRBV29-1 to TRBJ2-3; 7 nucleotides line up with TRBD2. The sample taken for sequencing was blood, either unsorted or a sorted T cell fraction (not recorded which). CDR3 DNA: TGCAGCGTTGCAGGGCGGGGGACAGATACGCAGTATTTT. Translation: CSVAGRGTDTQYF.